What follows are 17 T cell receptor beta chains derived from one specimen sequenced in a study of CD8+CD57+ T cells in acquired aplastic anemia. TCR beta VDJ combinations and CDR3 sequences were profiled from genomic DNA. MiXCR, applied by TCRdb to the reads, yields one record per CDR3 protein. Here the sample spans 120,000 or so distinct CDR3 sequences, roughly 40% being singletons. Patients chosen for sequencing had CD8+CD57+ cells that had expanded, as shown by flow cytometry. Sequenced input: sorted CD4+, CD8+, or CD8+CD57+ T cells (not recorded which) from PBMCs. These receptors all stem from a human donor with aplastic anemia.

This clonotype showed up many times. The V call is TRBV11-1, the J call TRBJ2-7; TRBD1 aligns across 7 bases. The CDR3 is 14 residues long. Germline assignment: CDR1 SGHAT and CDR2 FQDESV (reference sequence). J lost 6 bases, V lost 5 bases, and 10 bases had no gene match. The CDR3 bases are TGTGCCAGCAGCCGATATGGACAGGCCTCCGAGCAGTACTTC. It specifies CASSRYGQASEQYF. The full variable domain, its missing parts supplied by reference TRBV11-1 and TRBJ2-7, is EAEVAQSPRYKITEKSQAVAFWCDPISGHATLYWYRQILGQGPELLVQFQDESVVDDSQLPKDRFSAERLKGVDSTLKIQPAELGDSAMYLCASSRYGQASEQYFGPGTRLTVT.

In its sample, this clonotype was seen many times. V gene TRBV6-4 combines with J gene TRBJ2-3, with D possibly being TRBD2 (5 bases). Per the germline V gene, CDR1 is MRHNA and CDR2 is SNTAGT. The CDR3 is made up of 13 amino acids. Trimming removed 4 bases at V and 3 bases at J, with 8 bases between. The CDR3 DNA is TGTGCCAGCAGTGCGGACTTTACAGATACGCAGTATTTT. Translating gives CASSADFTDTQYF.

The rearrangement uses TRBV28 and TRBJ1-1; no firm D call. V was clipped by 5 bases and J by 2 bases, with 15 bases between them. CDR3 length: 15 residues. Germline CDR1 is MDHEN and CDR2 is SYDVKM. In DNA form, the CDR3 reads TGTGCCAGCAGTCCCCCGGGATCCATTAACACTGAAGCTTTCTTT. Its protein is CASSPPGSINTEAFF. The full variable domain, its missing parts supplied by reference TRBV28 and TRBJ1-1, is DVKVTQSSRYLVKRTGEKVFLECVQDMDHENMFWYRQDPGLGLRLIYFSYDVKMKEKGDIPEGYSVSREKKERFSLILESASTNQTSMYLCASSPPGSINTEAFFGQGTRLTVV.

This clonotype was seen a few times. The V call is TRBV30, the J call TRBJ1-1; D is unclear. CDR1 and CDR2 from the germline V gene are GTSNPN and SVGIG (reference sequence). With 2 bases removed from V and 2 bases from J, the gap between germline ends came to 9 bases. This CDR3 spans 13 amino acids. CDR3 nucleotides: TGTGCCTGGAGTATCCGGCAAAACACTGAAGCTTTCTTT. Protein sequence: CAWSIRQNTEAFF.

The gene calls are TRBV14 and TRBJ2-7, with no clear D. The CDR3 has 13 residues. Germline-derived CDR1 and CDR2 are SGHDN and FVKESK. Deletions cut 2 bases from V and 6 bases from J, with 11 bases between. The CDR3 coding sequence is TGTGCCAGCAGCCAAACCCGTGCGAGCGAGCAGTACTTC. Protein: CASSQTRASEQYF.

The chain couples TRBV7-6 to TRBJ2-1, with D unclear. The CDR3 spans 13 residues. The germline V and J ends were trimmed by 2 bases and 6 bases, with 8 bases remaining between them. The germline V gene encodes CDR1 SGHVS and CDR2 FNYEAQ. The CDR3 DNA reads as TGTGCCAGCAGCTTATCGTCGTTCAATGAGCAGTTCTTC. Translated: CASSLSSFNEQFF.

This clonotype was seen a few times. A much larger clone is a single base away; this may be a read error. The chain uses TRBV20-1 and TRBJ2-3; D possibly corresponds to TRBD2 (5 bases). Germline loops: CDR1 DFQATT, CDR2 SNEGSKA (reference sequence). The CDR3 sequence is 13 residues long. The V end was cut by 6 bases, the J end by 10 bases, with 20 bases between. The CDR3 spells CSARAFISVAQYF. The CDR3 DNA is TGCAGTGCGAGGGCCTTTATTTCGGTAGCGCAGTATTTT.

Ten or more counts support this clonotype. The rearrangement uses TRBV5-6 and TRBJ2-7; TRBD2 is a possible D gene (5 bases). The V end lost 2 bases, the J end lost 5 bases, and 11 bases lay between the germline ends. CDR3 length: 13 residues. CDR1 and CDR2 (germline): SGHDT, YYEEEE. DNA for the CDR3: TGTGCCAGCAGCTTATTTCGGGGTCACGAGCAGTACTTC. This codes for CASSLFRGHEQYF.

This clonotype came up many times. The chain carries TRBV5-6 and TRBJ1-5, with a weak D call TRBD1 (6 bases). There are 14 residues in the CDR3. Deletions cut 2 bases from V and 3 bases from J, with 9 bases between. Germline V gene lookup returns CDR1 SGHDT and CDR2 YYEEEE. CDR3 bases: TGTGCCAGCAGCTTCAACAGGGACAATCAGCCCCAGCATTTT. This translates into CASSFNRDNQPQHF.

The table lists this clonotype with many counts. CDR3 DNA sequence: TGTGCCAGCAGCCCAAATTACGGCACAGATACGCAGTATTTT. Its translation is CASSPNYGTDTQYF. The chain recombines TRBV5-5 with TRBJ2-3; D gene uncertain. V was pared by 4 bases and J by 1 base, with 10 bases between. The CDR3 length is 14 residues. The germline gives CDR1 SGHKS, CDR2 YYEKEE (reference sequence).

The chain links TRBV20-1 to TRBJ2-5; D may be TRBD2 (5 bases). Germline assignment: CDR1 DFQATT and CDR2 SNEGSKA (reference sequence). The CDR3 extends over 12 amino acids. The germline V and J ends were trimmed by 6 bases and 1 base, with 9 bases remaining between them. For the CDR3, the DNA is TGCAGTGCCCAACTAGGCCAAGAGACCCAGTACTTC. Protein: CSAQLGQETQYF.

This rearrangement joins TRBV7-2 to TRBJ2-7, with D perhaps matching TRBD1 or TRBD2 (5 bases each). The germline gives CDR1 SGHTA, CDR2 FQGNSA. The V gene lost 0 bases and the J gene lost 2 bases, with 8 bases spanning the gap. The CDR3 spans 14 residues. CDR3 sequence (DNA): TGTGCCAGCAGCTTAGCTAGGGGAGCCTACGAGCAGTACGTC. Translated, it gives CASSLARGAYEQYV.

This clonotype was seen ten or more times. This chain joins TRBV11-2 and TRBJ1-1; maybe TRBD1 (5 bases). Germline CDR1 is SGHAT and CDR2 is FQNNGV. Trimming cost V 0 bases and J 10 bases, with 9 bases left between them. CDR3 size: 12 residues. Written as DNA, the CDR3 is TGTGCCAGCAGCTTAGATCCAAGGGGAGCTTTCTTT. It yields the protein CASSLDPRGAFF.

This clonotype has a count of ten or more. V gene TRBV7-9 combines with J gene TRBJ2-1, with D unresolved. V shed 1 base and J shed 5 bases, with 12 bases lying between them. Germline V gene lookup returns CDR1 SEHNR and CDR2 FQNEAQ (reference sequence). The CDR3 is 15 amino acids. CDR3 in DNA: TGTGCCAGCAGCTTAGTCGGTTTAGCAGACAATGAGCAGTTCTTC. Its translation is CASSLVGLADNEQFF.

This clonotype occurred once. This chain's CDR3 is CASSLQGATEAFF. Written as DNA, the CDR3 is TGTGCCAGCAGTCTACAGGGGGCCACTGAAGCTTTCTTT. The genes are TRBV7-2 and TRBJ1-1; 9 bases are a match to TRBD1. The CDR3 has 13 amino acids. The germline gives CDR1 SGHTA, CDR2 FQGNSA. The J segment lost 4 bases and the V segment lost 6 bases, leaving 3 bases of the junction unmatched.

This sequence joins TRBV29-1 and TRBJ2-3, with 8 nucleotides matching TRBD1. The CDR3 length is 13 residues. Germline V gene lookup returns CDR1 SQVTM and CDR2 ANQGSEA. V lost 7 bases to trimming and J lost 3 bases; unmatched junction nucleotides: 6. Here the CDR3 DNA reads TGCAGCGCCTTGGACAGGGCGACAGATACGCAGTATTTT. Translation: CSALDRATDTQYF.

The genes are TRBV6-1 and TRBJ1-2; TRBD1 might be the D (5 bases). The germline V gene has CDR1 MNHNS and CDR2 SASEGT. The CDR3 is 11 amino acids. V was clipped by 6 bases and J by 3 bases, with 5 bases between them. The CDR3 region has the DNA TGTGCCAGCAGGGGGGACTATGGCTACACCTTC. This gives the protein CASRGDYGYTF.